These 29 T cell receptor beta chains originate from one sample sequenced in a study of T-cell reconstitution after alpha-beta-depleted transplantation in children. TCRbeta library preparation incorporated unique molecular identifiers. TCRdb ran MiXCR on the PCR reads and lists one entry per CDR3 protein. The table has a few hundred thousand distinct CDR3 sequences, approximately 23% seen once. Sample: PBMCs, mostly from graft donor cells, taken 180 days after TCRalphabeta/CD19-depleted stem cell transplant. These receptors all come from a male patient younger than 18 who had a stem cell transplant for acute lymphoblastic leukemia, so the T cells may come from the graft donor.

This clonotype was recorded a few times. The rearrangement joins TRBV15 to TRBJ1-4; D uncertain. Trimming removed 0 bases from V and 8 bases from J, with 10 bases in between. CDR1 is LNHNV and CDR2 is YYDKDF in the germline V gene (reference sequence). The CDR3 is made up of 14 amino acids. The CDR3, as DNA: TGTGCCACCAGCAGAGATAAGGGTGGCGAAAAACTGTTTTTT. Encoded protein: CATSRDKGGEKLFF.

This clonotype was seen more than once but under ten times. The chain recombines TRBV3-1 with TRBJ2-7; TRBD1 aligns across 7 bases. The CDR3 covers 18 residues. Germline V lookup: CDR1 LGHDT, CDR2 YNNKEL (reference sequence). Trimming at V came to 4 bases and at J to 3 bases, leaving 18 bases not matched to a gene. CDR3 loop: CASSLRQGAGWRRYEQYF. The CDR3 nucleotides read TGTGCCAGCAGCCTCCGACAGGGTGCAGGGTGGCGACGCTACGAGCAGTACTTC.

The DNA for the CDR3 is TGTGCCAGCAGCTCCACACAGGGCCCCTACGAGCAGTACTTC. Protein product: CASSSTQGPYEQYF. The chain recombines TRBV7-9 with TRBJ2-7; D perhaps matches TRBD1 (6 bases). Germline values: CDR1 SEHNR, CDR2 FQNEAQ (reference sequence). The V end was cut by 4 bases, the J end by 2 bases, with 12 bases between. This CDR3 comprises 14 residues. The variable domain in full, completed from reference TRBV7-9 and TRBJ2-7, reads DTGVSQNPRHKITKRGQNVTFRCDPISEHNRLYWYRQTLGQGPEFLTYFQNEAQLEKSRLLSDRFSAERPKGSFSTLEIQRTEQGDSAMYLCASSSTQGPYEQYFGPGTRLTVT.

The chain is built from TRBV29-1 and TRBJ2-4; D is tentatively TRBD1 or TRBD2 (5 bases each). V shed 4 bases and J shed 0 bases, with 10 bases lying between them. The germline gives CDR1 SQVTM, CDR2 ANQGSEA. CDR3 length equals 14 residues. The CDR3 DNA reads as TGCAGCGTTGGGGACCCGCTAGCCAAAAACATTCAGTACTTC. It encodes CSVGDPLAKNIQYF.

This clonotype appeared a few times. The chain joins TRBV12-3 or TRBV12-4 to TRBJ2-7; D unresolved. The CDR3 sequence is 14 residues long. V was shortened by 6 bases and J by 2 bases, with 14 bases between the two germline ends. As DNA, the CDR3 is TGTGCCAGCAGCCCTCCGTGGTCCCCCTACGAGCAGTACTTC. Its protein is CASSPPWSPYEQYF.

This clonotype came up a few times. The rearrangement links TRBV2 to TRBJ1-5; TRBD1 matches at 8 bases. The germline V gene has CDR1 SNHLY and CDR2 FYNNEI. This CDR3 region has 15 residues. The V and J ends lost 6 bases and 3 bases, in that order; junction bases with no gene match: 7. The CDR3 sequence: CASRTGASYNQPQHF. The DNA for the CDR3 is TGTGCCAGCAGGACAGGGGCGAGCTACAATCAGCCCCAGCATTTT.

This clonotype appeared a few times. DNA for the CDR3: TGTGCCAGCAGCTTATCAGTAGAAGCTAACTATGGCTACACCTTC. Amino acids: CASSLSVEANYGYTF. The chain employs TRBV7-9 and TRBJ1-2, with D unclear. V was shortened by 2 bases and J by 0 bases, with 10 bases between the two germline ends. The CDR3 length is 15 residues. Looked up from germline, CDR1 is SEHNR and CDR2 is FQNEAQ (reference sequence).

The chain combines TRBV7-2 with TRBJ2-7; 7 bases agree with TRBD2. The CDR3 has 17 residues. The germline CDR1 and CDR2 sequences are SGHTA and FQGNSA. The V gene end was trimmed by 5 bases and the J gene end by 3 bases; junction bases not matched to a gene: 16. The CDR3 DNA follows: TGTGCCAGCAGCACTACAACGCTAGCGGTTGGGAGCTACGAGCAGTACTTC. Encoded protein: CASSTTTLAVGSYEQYF. Full variable domain (outside the CDR3, taken from reference TRBV7-2 and TRBJ2-7): GAGVSQSPSNKVTEKGKDVELRCDPISGHTALYWYRQSLGQGLEFLIYFQGNSAPDKSGLPSDRFSAERTGGSVSTLTIQRTQQEDSAVYLCASSTTTLAVGSYEQYFGPGTRLTVT.

The chain combines TRBV20-1 with TRBJ2-1; D is undetermined. The CDR3 is 13 residues long. Germline V CDR1 and CDR2: DFQATT, SNEGSKA (reference sequence). V lost 4 bases and J lost 4, with 11 bases in between. CDR3 loop: CSANLRTYNEQFF. Here the CDR3 DNA reads TGCAGTGCTAATTTAAGGACGTACAATGAGCAGTTCTTC.

This clonotype was seen a handful of times. The V and J genes are TRBV4-1 and TRBJ1-2; the match to TRBD1 covers 7 bases. CDR3 length: 14 residues. The V and J ends lost 8 bases and 8 bases, in that order; junction bases with no gene match: 14. Germline loops: CDR1 MGHRA, CDR2 YSYEKL. In nucleotides, the CDR3 is TGCGCCAGCGCTCCGGGACAGATGTCCTTCGGCTACACCTTC. Protein: CASAPGQMSFGYTF.

Comments on this clonotype: At one end, the junction sequence differs from germline, possibly due to a read error. The rearrangement joins TRBV12-3 or TRBV12-4 to TRBJ1-6; perhaps TRBD1 as D (5 bases). The CDR3 covers 13 residues. The CDR3 sequence is CASSGTVNSTLHF. The CDR3 bases are TGTGCCAGCAGCGGGACCGTAAATTCAACCCTCCACTTT.

This clonotype was seen a handful of times. J is TRBJ1-5 and V is TRBV10-3; D call uncertain. Trimming cost V 2 bases and J 0 bases, with 8 bases left between them. Germline V gives CDR1 ENHRY, CDR2 SYGVKD. CDR3 length: 15 amino acids. The CDR3 is CAISEGQNSNQPQHF. CDR3 nucleotides: TGTGCCATCAGTGAGGGGCAGAATAGCAATCAGCCCCAGCATTTT.

Details on this clonotype: The final CDR3 position lacks the conserved phenylalanine or tryptophan, pointing to a likely read error. V usage is TRBV11-2 and J usage is TRBJ1-5; unclear D gene. V lost 5 bases and J lost 4, with 24 bases in between. This CDR3 is built from 18 residues. The germline CDR1 and CDR2 sequences are SGHAT and FQNNGV. CDR3 loop: CASSLRGPAGLGNQPQHL. CDR3 in DNA: TGTGCCAGCAGCCTCAGAGGGCCTGCAGGCCTCGGTAATCAGCCCCAGCATCTT.

In this sample, this clonotype turned up a few times. This chain joins TRBV7-6 and TRBJ2-7; the match to TRBD2 covers 15 bases. The CDR3 covers 16 residues. V trimming: 8 bases; J trimming: 0 bases; junction bases outside the gene matches: 5. Germline-derived CDR1 and CDR2 are SGHVS and FNYEAQ. Here the CDR3 reads CASGGLAGGPSYEQYF. The CDR3 DNA follows: TGTGCCAGCGGGGGACTAGCGGGAGGCCCCTCCTACGAGCAGTACTTC.

This clonotype was observed a handful of times. The chain is built from TRBV6-1 and TRBJ2-7; D may be TRBD1 (6 bases). V was shortened by 6 bases and J by 6 bases, with 18 bases between the two germline ends. The V gene's germline CDR1 is MNHNS and CDR2 SASEGT. This CDR3 is built from 14 residues. CDR3 DNA: TGTGCCAGCAGAACGGACAGTTTGGTTGTCGAGCAGTACTTC. Amino acids: CASRTDSLVVEQYF.

This clonotype occurred a few times. CDR3 nucleotide sequence: TGCAGTGCTAGTTATCCGGGGAACACTGAAGCTTTCTTT. It specifies CSASYPGNTEAFF. The chain is built from TRBV20-1 and TRBJ1-1; D is undetermined. CDR1 and CDR2 from the germline V gene are DFQATT and SNEGSKA (reference sequence). Trimming shortened V by 3 bases and J by 1 base, and 9 bases separated the two germline ends. This CDR3 has 13 residues.

J is TRBJ1-1 and V is TRBV24-1; 12 positions match TRBD1. The V and J ends lost 4 bases and 0 bases, in that order; junction bases with no gene match: 8. The germline CDR1 and CDR2 sequences are KGHDR and SFDVKD. The CDR3 loop spans 18 amino acids. CDR3 nucleotides: TGTGCCACCAGTGAGGCCGGGACAGGGGGCCTCCTGAACACTGAAGCTTTCTTT. It translates to CATSEAGTGGLLNTEAFF.

This chain joins TRBV12-3 or TRBV12-4 and TRBJ2-2, with 7 bases aligning to TRBD2. There are 14 residues in the CDR3. V lost 11 bases and J lost 2; bases outside the gene matches: 8. The CDR3 reads CAVKTSSNTGELFF. The CDR3 DNA is TGTGCCGTCAAGACTAGCAGCAACACCGGGGAGCTGTTTTTT.

This clonotype was counted only a few times. The gene calls are TRBV12-3 or TRBV12-4 and TRBJ2-2; 11 bases agree with TRBD2. The CDR3 consists of 16 residues. Unmatched junction bases numbered 5, after V lost 7 bases and J lost 1 base. The DNA of the CDR3 is TGTGCCAGCACCCAGGGACTAGCGGTGAACACCGGGGAGCTGTTTTTT. Protein: CASTQGLAVNTGELFF.

The rearrangement joins TRBV6-1 to TRBJ1-1; a possible D gene is TRBD1 (6 bases). Germline V gene lookup returns CDR1 MNHNS and CDR2 SASEGT. The CDR3 extends over 14 amino acids. Trimming cost V 5 bases and J 1 base, with 11 bases left between them. The CDR3: CASSPGQPNTEAFF. DNA for the CDR3: TGTGCCAGCAGTCCTGGACAGCCGAACACTGAAGCTTTCTTT.

The rearrangement joins TRBV24-1 to TRBJ2-7, with 9 bases that match TRBD1. In germline, CDR1 is KGHDR, CDR2 SFDVKD. CDR3 length equals 17 residues. J was trimmed by 1 base and V by 5 bases; bases with no gene match: 11. CDR3 amino acids: CATSGATDRGLSYEQYF. For the CDR3, the DNA is TGTGCCACCAGTGGTGCCACGGACAGGGGACTATCCTACGAGCAGTACTTC.

This clonotype was recorded a few times. V and J are TRBV10-3 and TRBJ2-5; weak D call: TRBD1 (6 bases). V lost 0 bases to trimming and J lost 7 bases, with 9 bases between them. This CDR3 spans 13 amino acids. Germline CDR1 and CDR2: ENHRY and SYGVKD. CDR3: CAISESQGGTQYF. DNA for the CDR3: TGTGCCATCAGTGAGTCGCAAGGGGGGACCCAGTACTTC.

CDR3 sequence: CASSQFGLGGLNEQFF. The CDR3 DNA sequence: TGCGCCAGCAGCCAATTCGGACTAGGAGGCCTTAATGAGCAGTTCTTC. V and J are TRBV4-1 and TRBJ2-1; 7 bases align to TRBD2. Germline V gives CDR1 MGHRA, CDR2 YSYEKL. The length of the CDR3 is 16 residues. V lost 2 bases to trimming and J lost 7 bases; unmatched junction nucleotides: 11.

This clonotype appeared a few times. The chain combines TRBV20-1 with TRBJ1-5; a possible D gene is TRBD1 (5 bases). The germline V gene encodes CDR1 DFQATT and CDR2 SNEGSKA (reference sequence). This CDR3 is 14 amino acids long. Trimming cost V 5 bases and J 3 bases, with 14 bases left between them. The CDR3 reads CSALRDRLNQPQHF. The CDR3 coding sequence is TGCAGTGCTCTTCGCGACAGACTCAATCAGCCCCAGCATTTT.

This clonotype showed up just a few times. J is TRBJ2-1 and V is TRBV12-3 or TRBV12-4, with 9 bases that match TRBD2. V lost 7 bases and J lost 0; bases outside the gene matches: 4. The CDR3 loop spans 15 amino acids. CDR3 protein: CASTLAGFSYNEQFF. The CDR3 coding sequence is TGTGCCAGCACTCTAGCGGGGTTCTCCTACAATGAGCAGTTCTTC.

This clonotype has more than one count but fewer than ten. Here the CDR3 reads CASSARLAGDGKDTQYF. Written as DNA, the CDR3 is TGTGCCAGCAGCGCCCGTTTAGCGGGAGATGGGAAAGATACGCAGTATTTT. The chain links TRBV9 to TRBJ2-3; TRBD2 agrees at 9 bases. The ends lost 3 bases at V and 5 bases at J; junction bases unmatched: 13. CDR1 is SGDLS, CDR2 YYNGEE, per germline. This CDR3 region has 17 residues.

This clonotype was detected only a few times. This chain uses TRBV24-1 with TRBJ2-1; weak D call: TRBD1 (5 bases). This CDR3 spans 14 amino acids. V dropped 3 bases and J dropped 9 bases, with 14 bases sitting between them. Germline loops: CDR1 KGHDR, CDR2 SFDVKD. The CDR3 nucleotides are TGTGCCACCAGTGATCTGAGGTCAGGGTTTGAGCAGTTCTTC. Translated, it gives CATSDLRSGFEQFF.

The rearrangement joins TRBV25-1 to TRBJ1-6; 9 nucleotides line up with TRBD1. J gave up 7 bases and V 6 bases, and 7 bases lay outside the gene matches. The length of the CDR3 is 15 residues. Germline values: CDR1 MGHDK, CDR2 SYGVNS. The DNA of the CDR3 is TGTGCCAGCAGGTCCGCCGGGACAGGGAATTCACCCCTCCACTTT. This codes for CASRSAGTGNSPLHF. Together with reference TRBV25-1 and TRBJ1-6, the CDR3 gives the full variable domain: EADIYQTPRYLVIGTGKKITLECSQTMGHDKMYWYQQDPGMELHLIHYSYGVNSTEKGDLSSESTVSRIRTEHFPLTLESARPSHTSQYLCASRSAGTGNSPLHFGNGTRLTVT.

The chain carries TRBV27 and TRBJ2-7; no reliable D call. V was cut by 0 bases and J by 2 bases, with 11 bases left in between. This CDR3 region has 15 residues. Germline V gene sequence: CDR1 MNHEY, CDR2 SMNVEV (reference sequence). The CDR3 coding sequence is TGTGCCAGCAGTTTATCTGCAGGTGGCACCTACGAGCAGTACTTC. The encoded protein is CASSLSAGGTYEQYF.